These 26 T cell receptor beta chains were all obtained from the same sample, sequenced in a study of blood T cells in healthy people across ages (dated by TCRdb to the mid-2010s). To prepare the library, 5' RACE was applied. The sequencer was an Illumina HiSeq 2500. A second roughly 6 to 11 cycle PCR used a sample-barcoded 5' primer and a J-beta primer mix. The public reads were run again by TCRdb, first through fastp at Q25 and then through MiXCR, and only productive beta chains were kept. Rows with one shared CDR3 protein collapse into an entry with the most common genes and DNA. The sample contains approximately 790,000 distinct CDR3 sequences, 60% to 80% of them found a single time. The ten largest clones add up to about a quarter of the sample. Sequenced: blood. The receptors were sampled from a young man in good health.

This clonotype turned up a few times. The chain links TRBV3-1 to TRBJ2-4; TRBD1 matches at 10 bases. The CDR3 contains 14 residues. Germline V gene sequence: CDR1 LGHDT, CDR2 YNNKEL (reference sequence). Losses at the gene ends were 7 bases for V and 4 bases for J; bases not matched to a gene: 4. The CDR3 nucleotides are TGTGCCAGCACTGCGGGACAGGGGAAAAACATTCAGTACTTC. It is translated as CASTAGQGKNIQYF.

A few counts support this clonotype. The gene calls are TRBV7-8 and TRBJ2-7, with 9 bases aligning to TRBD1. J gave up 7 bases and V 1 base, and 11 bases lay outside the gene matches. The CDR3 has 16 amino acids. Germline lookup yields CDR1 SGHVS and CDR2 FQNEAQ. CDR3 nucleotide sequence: TGTGCCAGCAGCTTAGAACCGGGACAGGGTGATATTGAGCAGTACTTC. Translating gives CASSLEPGQGDIEQYF.

CDR3: CSGRPRDRVPYEQYF. CDR3 in DNA: TGCAGCGGCAGACCCCGGGACAGGGTACCCTACGAGCAGTACTTC. This chain uses TRBV29-1 with TRBJ2-7; TRBD1 aligns across 9 bases. The V segment lost 7 bases and the J segment 2 bases; nucleotides outside the gene matches: 12. The V gene's germline CDR1 is SQVTM and CDR2 ANQGSEA. The CDR3 has 15 residues.

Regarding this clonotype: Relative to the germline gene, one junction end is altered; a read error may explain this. CDR3 bases: TGCAGTGCTGGAGACTTGCTAGCGGTTTCATACGAGCAGTACTTC. It is translated as CSAGDLLAVSYEQYF. The chain couples TRBV20-1 to TRBJ2-7, with 7 bases fitting TRBD2. Germline lookup yields CDR1 DFQATT and CDR2 SNEGSKA (reference sequence). The CDR3 extends over 15 amino acids.

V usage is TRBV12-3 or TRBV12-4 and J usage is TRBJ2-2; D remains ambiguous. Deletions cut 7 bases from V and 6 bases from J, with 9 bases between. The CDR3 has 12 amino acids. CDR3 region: CASTRVAGELFF. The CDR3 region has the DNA TGTGCCAGCACCCGGGTGGCCGGGGAGCTGTTTTTT.

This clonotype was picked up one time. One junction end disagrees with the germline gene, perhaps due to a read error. The CDR3 loop reads CATGDGQGIDEQFF. CDR3 DNA sequence: TGTGCCACCGGTGACGGACAGGGTATAGATGAGCAGTTCTTC. V is TRBV24-1 and J is TRBJ2-1; 8 bases align to TRBD1. Germline V gene lookup returns CDR1 KGHDR and CDR2 SFDVKD. The CDR3 contains 14 residues.

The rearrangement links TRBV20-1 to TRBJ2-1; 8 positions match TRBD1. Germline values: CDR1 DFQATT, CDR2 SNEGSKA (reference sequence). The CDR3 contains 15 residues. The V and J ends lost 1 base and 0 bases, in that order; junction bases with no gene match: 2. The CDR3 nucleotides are TGCAGTGCTAGAGGGACAGGGCTCTCCTACAATGAGCAGTTCTTC. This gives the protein CSARGTGLSYNEQFF.

CDR3 coding DNA: TGTGCCAGCAGCTTGCCCTCAGGGGGAGGCGGCTACACCTTC. Translated: CASSLPSGGGGYTF. The chain recombines TRBV7-2 with TRBJ1-2, with 7 bases fitting TRBD1. Unmatched junction bases numbered 9, after V lost 3 bases and J lost 8 bases. From germline, CDR1 is SGHTA and CDR2 FQGNSA. This CDR3 comprises 14 residues. The variable domain in full, completed from reference TRBV7-2 and TRBJ1-2, reads GAGVSQSPSNKVTEKGKDVELRCDPISGHTALYWYRQSLGQGLEFLIYFQGNSAPDKSGLPSDRFSAERTGGSVSTLTIQRTQQEDSAVYLCASSLPSGGGGYTFGSGTRLTVV.

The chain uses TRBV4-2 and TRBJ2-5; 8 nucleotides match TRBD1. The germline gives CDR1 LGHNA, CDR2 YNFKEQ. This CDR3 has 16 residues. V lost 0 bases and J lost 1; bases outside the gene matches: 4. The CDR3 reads CASSQEEGQVQETQYF. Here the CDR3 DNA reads TGTGCCAGCAGCCAAGAGGAGGGACAGGTCCAAGAGACCCAGTACTTC.

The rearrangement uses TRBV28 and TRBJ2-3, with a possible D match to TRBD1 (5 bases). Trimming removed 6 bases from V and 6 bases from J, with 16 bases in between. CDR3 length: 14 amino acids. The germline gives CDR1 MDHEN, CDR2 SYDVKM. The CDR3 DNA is TGTGCCAGCAGGGGGCGGATCGACGGTGATACGCAGTATTTT. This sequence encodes CASRGRIDGDTQYF.

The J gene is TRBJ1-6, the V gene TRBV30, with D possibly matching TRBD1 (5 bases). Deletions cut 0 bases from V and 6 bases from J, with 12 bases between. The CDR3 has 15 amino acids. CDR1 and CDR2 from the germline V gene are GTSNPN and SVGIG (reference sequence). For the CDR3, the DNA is TGTGCCTGGAGTGTAAACGCAGGGCGTAATTCACCCCTCCACTTT. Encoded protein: CAWSVNAGRNSPLHF.

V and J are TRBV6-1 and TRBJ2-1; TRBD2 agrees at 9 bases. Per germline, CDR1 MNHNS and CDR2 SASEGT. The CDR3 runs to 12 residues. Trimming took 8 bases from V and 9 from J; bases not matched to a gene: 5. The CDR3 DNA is TGTGCCAGCGGATTAGCGGGGGTTGAGCAGTTCTTC. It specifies CASGLAGVEQFF.

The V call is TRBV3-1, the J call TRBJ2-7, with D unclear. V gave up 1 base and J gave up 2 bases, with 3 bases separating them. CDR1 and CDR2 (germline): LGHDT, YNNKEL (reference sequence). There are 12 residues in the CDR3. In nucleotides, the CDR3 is TGTGCCAGCAGCCAAGCCACCTACGAGCAGTACTTC. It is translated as CASSQATYEQYF.

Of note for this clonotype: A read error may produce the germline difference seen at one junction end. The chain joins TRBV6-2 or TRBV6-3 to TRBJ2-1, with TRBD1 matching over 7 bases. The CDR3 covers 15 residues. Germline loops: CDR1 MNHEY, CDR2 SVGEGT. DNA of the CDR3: TGTGCCAGCAGAAAAACAGGGGCATCCTACAATGGGCAGTTCTTC. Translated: CASRKTGASYNGQFF.

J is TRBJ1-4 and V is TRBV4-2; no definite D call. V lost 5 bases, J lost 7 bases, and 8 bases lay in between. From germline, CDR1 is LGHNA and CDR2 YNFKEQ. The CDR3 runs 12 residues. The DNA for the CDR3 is TGTGCCAGCAGCAGCCCCCCTGAAAAACTGTTTTTT. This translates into CASSSPPEKLFF.

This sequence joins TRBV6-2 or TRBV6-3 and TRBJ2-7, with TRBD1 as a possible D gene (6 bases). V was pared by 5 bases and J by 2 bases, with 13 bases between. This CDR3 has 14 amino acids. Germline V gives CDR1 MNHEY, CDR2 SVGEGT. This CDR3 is CASSQTGQPYEQYF. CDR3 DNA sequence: TGTGCCAGCAGTCAAACTGGACAGCCCTACGAGCAGTACTTC.

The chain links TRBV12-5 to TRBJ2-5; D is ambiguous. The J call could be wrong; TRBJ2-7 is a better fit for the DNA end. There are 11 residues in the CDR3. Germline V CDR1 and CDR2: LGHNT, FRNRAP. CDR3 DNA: TGTGCTAGTGGCTACGGCTACGAGCAGTACTTC. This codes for CASGYGYEQYF.

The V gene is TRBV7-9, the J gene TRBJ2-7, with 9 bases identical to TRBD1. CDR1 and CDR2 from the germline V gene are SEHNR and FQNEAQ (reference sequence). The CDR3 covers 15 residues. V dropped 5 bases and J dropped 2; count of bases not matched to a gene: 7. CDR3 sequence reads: CASSRRDRDTYEQYF. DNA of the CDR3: TGTGCCAGCAGCAGGCGGGACAGGGATACCTACGAGCAGTACTTC.

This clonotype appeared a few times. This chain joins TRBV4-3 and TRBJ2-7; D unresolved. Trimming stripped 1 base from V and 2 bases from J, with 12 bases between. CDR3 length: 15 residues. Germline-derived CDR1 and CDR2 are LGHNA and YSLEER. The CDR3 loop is CASSQGPTSTYEQYF. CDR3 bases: TGCGCCAGCAGCCAAGGCCCTACTTCAACCTACGAGCAGTACTTC.

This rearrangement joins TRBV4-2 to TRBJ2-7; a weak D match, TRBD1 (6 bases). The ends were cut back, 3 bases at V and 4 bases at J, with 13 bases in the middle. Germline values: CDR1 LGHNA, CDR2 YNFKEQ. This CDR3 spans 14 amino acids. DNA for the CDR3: TGTGCCAGCAGCCAGGAGTTACAGGGTTACGAGCAGTACTTC. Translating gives CASSQELQGYEQYF.

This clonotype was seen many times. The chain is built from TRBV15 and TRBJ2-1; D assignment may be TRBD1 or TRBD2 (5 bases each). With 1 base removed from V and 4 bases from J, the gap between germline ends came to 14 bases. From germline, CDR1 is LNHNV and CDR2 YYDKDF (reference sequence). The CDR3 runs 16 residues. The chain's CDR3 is CATSRGGTVTYNEQFF. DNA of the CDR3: TGTGCCACCAGCAGAGGAGGGACGGTAACTTACAATGAGCAGTTCTTC. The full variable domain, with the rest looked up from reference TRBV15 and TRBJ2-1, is DAMVIQNPRYQVTQFGKPVTLSCSQTLNHNVMYWYQQKSSQAPKLLFHYYDKDFNNEADTPDNFQSRRPNTSFCFLDIRSPGLGDTAMYLCATSRGGTVTYNEQFFGPGTRLTVL.

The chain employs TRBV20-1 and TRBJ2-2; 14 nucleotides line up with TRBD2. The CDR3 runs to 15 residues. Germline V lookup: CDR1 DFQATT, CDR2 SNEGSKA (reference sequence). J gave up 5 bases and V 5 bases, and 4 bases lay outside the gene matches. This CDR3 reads CSAEGLAGGTGELFF. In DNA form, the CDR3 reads TGCAGTGCTGAAGGACTAGCGGGGGGAACCGGGGAGCTGTTTTTT.

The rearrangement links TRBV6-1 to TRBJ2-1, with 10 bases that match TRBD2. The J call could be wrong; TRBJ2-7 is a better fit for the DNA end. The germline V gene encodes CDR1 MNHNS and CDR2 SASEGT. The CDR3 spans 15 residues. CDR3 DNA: TGTGCCAGCAGTGAAGGGGCTAGCGGGAGCACGGAGCAGTACTTC. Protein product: CASSEGASGSTEQYF.

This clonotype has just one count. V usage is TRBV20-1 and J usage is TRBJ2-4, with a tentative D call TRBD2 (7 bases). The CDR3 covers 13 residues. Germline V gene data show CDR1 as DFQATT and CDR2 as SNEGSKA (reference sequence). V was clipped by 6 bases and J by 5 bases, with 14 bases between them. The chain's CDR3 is CSAGGGLQNIQYF. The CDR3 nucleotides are TGCAGTGCAGGGGGGGGACTCCAAAACATTCAGTACTTC.

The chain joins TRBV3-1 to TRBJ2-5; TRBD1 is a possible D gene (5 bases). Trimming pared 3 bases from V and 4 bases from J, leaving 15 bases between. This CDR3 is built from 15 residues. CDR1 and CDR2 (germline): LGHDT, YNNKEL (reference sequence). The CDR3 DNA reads TGTGCCAGCAGCCAGAGAGACCCAAGGGGAGAGACCCAGTACTTC. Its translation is CASSQRDPRGETQYF.

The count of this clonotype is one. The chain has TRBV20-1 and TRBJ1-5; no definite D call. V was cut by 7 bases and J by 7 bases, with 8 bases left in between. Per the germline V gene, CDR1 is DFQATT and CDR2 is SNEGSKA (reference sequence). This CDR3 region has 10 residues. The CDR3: CSGGYQPQHF. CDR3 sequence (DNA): TGCAGTGGCGGGTACCAGCCCCAGCATTTT.